This TCR beta chain derives from a study of blood T cell repertoires in COVID-19. The CDR3 is made up of 18 amino acids. The germline V gene encodes CDR1 MGHRA and CDR2 YSYEKL. V lost 3 bases, J lost 6 bases, and 24 bases lay in between. Source study methods: Nucleated cell counts were estimated from reference gene primer amplification. TCRdb's table, derived via immunoSEQ multiplex PCR, lists solely in-frame clones and lacks some. The DNA was the basis for D and trimming; V, J and clone size are from that table. The repertoire holds a few hundred thousand clones, with about 81% as singletons. Participant-reported clinical history was the basis for cohort assignment. Two negative PCRs, clearance, or symptom resolution were required of recovered Cohort 3 donors.

The receptor comes from a man in his forties who had recovered from COVID-19. Material: PBMCs or T cells enriched from blood (not recorded which). The chain couples TRBV4-1 to TRBJ1-5; D might be TRBD1 (6 bases). The CDR3 bases are TGCGCCAGCAGCCATAACATCAGGGGCAGACAGGCGATTCAGCCCCAGCATTTT. Its translation is CASSHNIRGRQAIQPQHF.